One and the same sample provided the 30 T cell receptor beta chains below, sequenced in a study of T cells after posttransplantation cyclophosphamide. Assay: immunoSEQ multiplex PCR; the TCRdb copy retains only in-frame clones and omits some. The sample lists some 21,000 clones, approximately 90% seen once, with under 2% in the top ten. Control samples came 1 year after myeloablative marrow transplants with methotrexate plus calcineurin inhibitor. The sample in question was PBMCs, obtained roughly 390 days after allogeneic stem cell transplant with calcineurin inhibitor and methotrexate. These receptors all stem from a female patient under 45 who received an allogeneic stem cell transplant from an unrelated donor, was CMV-positive, and had acute and chronic GVHD. Some of the T cells may derive from the graft donor.

This clone was counted a few times. This chain joins TRBV5-8 and TRBJ1-1; no reliable D call. Trimming left V 0 bases short and J 2 bases short, with 8 bases between. CDR1 is SGHTS and CDR2 is YDEGEE in the germline V gene. The CDR3 runs to 14 residues. CDR3 amino acids: CASSLDQLNTEAFF. The CDR3 bases are TGTGCCAGCAGCTTGGACCAGTTAAACACTGAAGCTTTCTTT.

This chain links TRBV6-1 with TRBJ2-5, with TRBD2 matching 7 bases. The length of the CDR3 is 16 residues. The trim removed 3 bases at V and 5 bases at J, leaving 12 bases unmatched. Germline CDR1 MNHNS, CDR2 SASEGT. CDR3 in amino acids: CASSDRGTTIPETQYF. The CDR3 DNA sequence: TGTGCCAGCAGTGACCGTGGGACTACCATCCCTGAGACCCAGTACTTC.

The rearrangement joins TRBV29-1 to TRBJ2-7, with D possibly matching TRBD2 (6 bases). This CDR3 region has 13 residues. Germline V lookup: CDR1 SQVTM, CDR2 ANQGSEA. The V end lost 7 bases, the J end lost 4 bases, and 17 bases lay between the germline ends. CDR3: CSGLWDSKYEQYV. The CDR3 DNA reads TGCAGCGGCCTTTGGGACTCGAAATACGAGCAGTACGTC.

The rearrangement uses TRBV11-3 and TRBJ2-2, with 8 bases aligning to TRBD2. The trim removed 5 bases at V and 6 bases at J, leaving 8 bases unmatched. Germline CDR1 reads SGHNT; CDR2 reads YENEEA. There are 15 residues in the CDR3. The CDR3 reads CASSLRGGASGELFF. DNA of the CDR3: TGTGCCAGCAGCCTTCGGGGGGGGGCTTCCGGGGAGCTGTTTTTT.

The chain couples TRBV5-4 to TRBJ1-4, with D perhaps TRBD1 (5 bases). The V end lost 0 bases, the J end lost 6 bases, and 9 bases lay between the germline ends. The CDR3 sequence is 14 residues long. Germline values: CDR1 SGHNT, CDR2 YYREEE (reference sequence). CDR3 amino acids: CASSLGGDDEKLFF. CDR3 DNA: TGTGCCAGCAGCTTGGGGGGGGACGATGAAAAACTGTTTTTT. Using reference TRBV5-4 and TRBJ1-4 for the parts outside the CDR3, the full variable domain is ETGVTQSPTHLIKTRGQQVTLRCSSQSGHNTVSWYQQALGQGPQFIFQYYREEENGRGNFPPRFSGLQFPNYSSELNVNALELDDSALYLCASSLGGDDEKLFFGSGTQLSVL.

The CDR3 DNA follows: TGTGCCAGCAGCTTAAGGCTTCGGGGGTCACCCCTCCACTTT. As protein: CASSLRLRGSPLHF. The chain links TRBV7-8 to TRBJ1-6; D might be TRBD1 (5 bases). Germline V gene lookup returns CDR1 SGHVS and CDR2 FQNEAQ. The CDR3 is made up of 14 amino acids. V was shortened by 2 bases and J by 10 bases, with 12 bases between the two germline ends.

This chain links TRBV10-3 with TRBJ2-7; 8 bases align to TRBD1. The germline V gene has CDR1 ENHRY and CDR2 SYGVKD. This CDR3 contains 15 residues. With 2 bases clipped from V and 5 bases from J, the junction kept 8 bases outside the gene matches. CDR3 region: CAISEGGPGGHEQYF. CDR3 DNA: TGTGCCATCAGTGAGGGGGGGCCAGGGGGCCACGAGCAGTACTTC.

As regards this clone: An end of the junction does not agree with germline; a read error may underlie this. The gene calls are TRBV6-5 and TRBJ2-2, with D possibly matching TRBD1 (6 bases). CDR1 is MNHEY and CDR2 is SVGAGI in the germline V gene. The length of the CDR3 is 15 residues. The CDR3 nucleotides read TGTGCCAGCAGTACACCGACAGGAACCACCGGGAAGCTGTTTTTT. Protein: CASSTPTGTTGKLFF.

The rearrangement joins TRBV5-4 to TRBJ2-3; TRBD2 aligns across 11 bases. CDR1 and CDR2 (germline): SGHNT, YYREEE (reference sequence). This CDR3 has 15 residues. The ends lost 4 bases at V and 2 bases at J; junction bases unmatched: 3. The CDR3 DNA reads TGTGCCAGCAGCCCGGGACTAGCGGACACAGATACGCAGTATTTT. This sequence encodes CASSPGLADTDTQYF.

This chain joins TRBV30 and TRBJ2-7, with 9 bases lining up with TRBD1. J was trimmed by 2 bases and V by 2 bases; bases with no gene match: 13. Germline lookup yields CDR1 GTSNPN and CDR2 SVGIG (reference sequence). The CDR3 totals 17 residues. CDR3 bases: TGTGCCTGGAGTCGTCCCGGGACAGGGACGGTAACCTACGAGCAGTACGTC. This translates into CAWSRPGTGTVTYEQYV.

The DNA of the CDR3 is TGTGCCAGTAGCGAACCCACGGGGGAGACCCAGTACTTC. It translates to CASSEPTGETQYF. V and J are TRBV19 and TRBJ2-5; D might be TRBD2 (5 bases). V lost 6 bases and J lost 5, with 13 bases in between. Germline values: CDR1 LNHDA, CDR2 SQIVND (reference sequence). The CDR3 sequence is 13 residues long.

The CDR3 is CASSLEGGTGSSRYNEQFF. In nucleotides, the CDR3 is TGTGCCAGCAGCTTAGAGGGAGGGACAGGGTCATCCCGCTACAATGAGCAGTTCTTC. This chain connects TRBV11-2 to TRBJ2-1, with 9 bases matching TRBD1. The junction had 12 bases not matched to a gene; V was cut back by 0 bases and J by 3 bases. In germline, CDR1 is SGHAT, CDR2 FQNNGV. The CDR3 length is 19 residues.

The chain carries TRBV4-3 and TRBJ2-5; D remains ambiguous. Germline V gene data show CDR1 as LGHNA and CDR2 as YSLEER. V shed 4 bases and J shed 2 bases, with 14 bases lying between them. This CDR3 contains 15 residues. As DNA, the CDR3 is TGCGCCAGCAGCCTTCAGGCTCGCGAGCAAGAGACCCAGTACTTC. Its translation: CASSLQAREQETQYF.

This sequence joins TRBV18 and TRBJ1-2; D remains ambiguous. Germline CDR1 KGHSH, CDR2 LQKENI. V dropped 0 bases and J dropped 7 bases, with 9 bases sitting between them. The CDR3 contains 13 residues. Here the CDR3 DNA reads TGTGCCAGCTCACCACCGGAGGTCCCTGGCTACACCTTC. Protein sequence: CASSPPEVPGYTF. The full variable domain, its missing parts supplied by reference TRBV18 and TRBJ1-2, is NAGVMQNPRHLVRRRGQEARLRCSPMKGHSHVYWYRQLPEEGLKFMVYLQKENIIDESGMPKERFSAEFPKEGPSILRIQQVVRGDSAAYFCASSPPEVPGYTFGSGTRLTVV.

The chain recombines TRBV9 with TRBJ2-1; 13 positions match TRBD2. Losses at the gene ends were 4 bases for V and 3 bases for J; bases not matched to a gene: 1. This CDR3 has 15 amino acids. CDR1 is SGDLS, CDR2 YYNGEE, per germline. CDR3 DNA: TGTGCCAGCAGCACTAGCGGGAGGGACTACAATGAGCAGTTCTTC. Translated: CASSTSGRDYNEQFF.

This rearrangement joins TRBV27 to TRBJ2-3; 8 bases match TRBD2. The V gene end was trimmed by 2 bases and the J gene end by 4 bases; junction bases not matched to a gene: 2. From germline, CDR1 is MNHEY and CDR2 SMNVEV (reference sequence). There are 14 residues in the CDR3. The CDR3 DNA is TGTGCCAGCAGTTTACAACTAGCGGCAGATACGCAGTATTTT. This sequence encodes CASSLQLAADTQYF.

The chain employs TRBV10-3 and TRBJ1-2, with D tentatively TRBD1 (5 bases). The CDR3 totals 13 residues. V lost 6 bases to trimming and J lost 10 bases, with 18 bases between them. The germline gives CDR1 ENHRY, CDR2 SYGVKD. The CDR3 spells CAIRRQYGWDYTF. In DNA form, the CDR3 reads TGTGCCATCAGACGACAGTACGGATGGGACTACACCTTC.

The chain employs TRBV5-1 and TRBJ2-2, with a tentative D call TRBD2 (5 bases). This CDR3 has 13 amino acids. V lost 2 bases, J lost 9 bases, and 11 bases lay in between. CDR1 is SGHRS, CDR2 YFSETQ, per germline. The CDR3 here is CASSLTGGRELFF. The CDR3 DNA follows: TGCGCCAGCAGCTTAACGGGCGGGCGGGAGCTGTTTTTT. The full variable domain, its missing parts supplied by reference TRBV5-1 and TRBJ2-2, is KAGVTQTPRYLIKTRGQQVTLSCSPISGHRSVSWYQQTPGQGLQFLFEYFSETQRNKGNFPGRFSGRQFSNSRSEMNVSTLELGDSALYLCASSLTGGRELFFGEGSRLTVL.

The table lists this clone with a count of one. This chain joins TRBV9 and TRBJ1-2; a possible D gene is TRBD1 (6 bases). V was cut by 0 bases and J by 0 bases, with 15 bases left in between. Germline CDR1 reads SGDLS; CDR2 reads YYNGEE. CDR3 length equals 17 residues. The CDR3 sequence is CASSVEQGPKSNYGYTF. The CDR3 nucleotides are TGTGCCAGCAGCGTAGAACAGGGCCCTAAGTCTAACTATGGCTACACCTTC.

The genes are TRBV2 and TRBJ2-1; TRBD2 might be the D (6 bases). The V gene lost 1 base and the J gene lost 4 bases, with 17 bases spanning the gap. CDR3 length equals 17 residues. Germline loops: CDR1 SNHLY, CDR2 FYNNEI. The CDR3 DNA reads TGTGCCAGCAGTGAAGTCCTAGGGGCTAGCGTATACAATGAGCAGTTCTTC. Amino acid sequence: CASSEVLGASVYNEQFF.

In this sample, this clone turned up once. The chain is built from TRBV27 and TRBJ1-2; 10 nucleotides align to TRBD1. V dropped 6 bases and J dropped 6; count of bases not matched to a gene: 4. This CDR3 spans 13 amino acids. CDR1 and CDR2 (germline): MNHEY, SMNVEV (reference sequence). CDR3 sequence reads: CASRGQGSHGYTF. CDR3 bases: TGTGCCAGCAGGGGACAGGGGTCACATGGCTACACCTTC.

V is TRBV6-5 and J is TRBJ1-2, with TRBD1 as a possible D gene (6 bases). Germline assignment: CDR1 MNHEY and CDR2 SVGAGI. Trimming removed 7 bases at V and 5 bases at J, with 14 bases between. CDR3 length: 13 amino acids. CDR3 DNA sequence: TGTGCCAGCACGCCGAACAGGGCGTATGGCTACACCTTC. Amino acids: CASTPNRAYGYTF.

V and J are TRBV18 and TRBJ1-1, with 9 nucleotides matching TRBD1. The V gene's germline CDR1 is KGHSH and CDR2 LQKENI. The CDR3 loop spans 14 amino acids. The V and J ends lost 4 bases and 11 bases, in that order; junction bases with no gene match: 11. CDR3: CASSQQGAETLAFF. CDR3 bases: TGTGCCAGCTCACAACAGGGGGCGGAAACGTTGGCTTTCTTT.

V gene TRBV27 combines with J gene TRBJ1-6, with D tentatively TRBD1 (6 bases). This CDR3 spans 13 amino acids. V lost 4 bases and J lost 12, with 13 bases in between. Germline assignment: CDR1 MNHEY and CDR2 SMNVEV (reference sequence). CDR3 DNA sequence: TGTGCCAGCAGTTCTTTAGGACAGCGACCCCTCCACTTT. Translating it yields CASSSLGQRPLHF.

The chain joins TRBV5-1 to TRBJ1-1; D not resolved. Trimming pared 0 bases from V and 3 bases from J, leaving 18 bases between. Germline CDR1 is SGHRS and CDR2 is YFSETQ. CDR3 size: 17 residues. The CDR3 DNA reads TGCGCCAGCAGCTTGGACCCTATCCGCAGGTGGGACACTGAAGCTTTCTTT. Protein sequence: CASSLDPIRRWDTEAFF. The full variable domain, completed using reference TRBV5-1 and TRBJ1-1, is KAGVTQTPRYLIKTRGQQVTLSCSPISGHRSVSWYQQTPGQGLQFLFEYFSETQRNKGNFPGRFSGRQFSNSRSEMNVSTLELGDSALYLCASSLDPIRRWDTEAFFGQGTRLTVV.

This rearrangement joins TRBV7-2 to TRBJ2-1; 9 bases are shared with TRBD2. This CDR3 comprises 15 residues. Trimming at V came to 6 bases and at J to 3 bases, leaving 6 bases not matched to a gene. CDR1 and CDR2 (germline): SGHTA, FQGNSA. This CDR3 reads CASRWGTSFYNEQFF. CDR3 nucleotide sequence: TGTGCCAGCAGATGGGGGACTAGCTTCTACAATGAGCAGTTCTTC.

This clone was seen a single time. V and J are TRBV11-3 and TRBJ2-5; 7 bases are shared with TRBD1. Germline assignment: CDR1 SGHNT and CDR2 YENEEA. Trimming at V came to 4 bases and at J to 2 bases, leaving 19 bases not matched to a gene. CDR3 length: 19 residues. The CDR3 reads CASSSHPGTAYTFQETQYF. The CDR3 DNA is TGTGCCAGCAGCTCCCACCCAGGGACAGCCTACACCTTTCAAGAGACCCAGTACTTC.

The rearrangement uses TRBV12-5 and TRBJ2-6; TRBD2 matches 7 bases. The CDR3 spans 16 residues. V lost 0 bases, J lost 2 bases, and 1 base stayed unmatched. The V gene's germline CDR1 is LGHNT and CDR2 FRNRAP. CDR3 amino acids: CASGLVGRAGANVLTF. The CDR3 nucleotides read TGTGCTAGTGGTTTGGTAGGGAGGGCTGGGGCCAACGTCCTGACTTTC.

This rearrangement joins TRBV30 to TRBJ1-6, with TRBD1 as a possible D gene (6 bases). The germline V gene has CDR1 GTSNPN and CDR2 SVGIG (reference sequence). This CDR3 has 13 amino acids. V was pared by 2 bases and J by 10 bases, with 12 bases between. The CDR3 sequence is CAWSQQGYSPLHF. The CDR3, as DNA: TGTGCCTGGAGTCAACAGGGCTACTCACCCCTCCACTTT.

This chain joins TRBV2 and TRBJ2-7; tentatively, D is TRBD2 (5 bases). V gave up 8 bases and J gave up 6 bases, with 11 bases separating them. The CDR3 length is 11 residues. Germline V CDR1 and CDR2: SNHLY, FYNNEI. The CDR3: CASPRGREQYV. CDR3 nucleotide sequence: TGTGCCAGCCCGCGAGGGCGCGAGCAGTACGTC.